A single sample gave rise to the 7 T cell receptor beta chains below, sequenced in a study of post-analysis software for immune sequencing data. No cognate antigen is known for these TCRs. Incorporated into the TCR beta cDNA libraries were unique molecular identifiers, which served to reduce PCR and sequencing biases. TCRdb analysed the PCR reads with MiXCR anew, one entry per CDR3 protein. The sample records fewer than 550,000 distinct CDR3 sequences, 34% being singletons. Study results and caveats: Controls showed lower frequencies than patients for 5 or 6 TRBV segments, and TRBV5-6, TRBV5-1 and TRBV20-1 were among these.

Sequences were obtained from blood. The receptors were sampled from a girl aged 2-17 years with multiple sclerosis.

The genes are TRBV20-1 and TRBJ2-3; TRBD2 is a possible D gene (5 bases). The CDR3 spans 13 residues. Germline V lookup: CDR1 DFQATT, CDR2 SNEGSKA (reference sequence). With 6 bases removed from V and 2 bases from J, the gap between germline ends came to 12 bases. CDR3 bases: TGCAGTGCAGGGTCTAGCTACACAGATACGCAGTATTTT. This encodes CSAGSSYTDTQYF.

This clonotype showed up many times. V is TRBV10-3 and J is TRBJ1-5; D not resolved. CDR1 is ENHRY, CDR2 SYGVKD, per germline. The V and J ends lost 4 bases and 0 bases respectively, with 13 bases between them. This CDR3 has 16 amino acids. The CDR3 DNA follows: TGTGCCATCAGTGTCGGAGATAGTTATAGCAATCAGCCCCAGCATTTT. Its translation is CAISVGDSYSNQPQHF.

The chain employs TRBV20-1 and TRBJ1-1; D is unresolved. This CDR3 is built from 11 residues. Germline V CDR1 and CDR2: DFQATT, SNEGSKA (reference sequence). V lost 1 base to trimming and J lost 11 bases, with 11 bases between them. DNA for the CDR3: TGCAGTGCTAGAGTCAATGCACGGGCTTTCTTT. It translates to CSARVNARAFF.

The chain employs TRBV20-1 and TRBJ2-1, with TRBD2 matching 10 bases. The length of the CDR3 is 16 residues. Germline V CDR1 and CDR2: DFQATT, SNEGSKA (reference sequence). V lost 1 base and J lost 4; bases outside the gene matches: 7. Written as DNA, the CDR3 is TGCAGTGCTAGAGCCAGCGGGGGGGCCTTTTACAATGAGCAGTTCTTC. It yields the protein CSARASGGAFYNEQFF.

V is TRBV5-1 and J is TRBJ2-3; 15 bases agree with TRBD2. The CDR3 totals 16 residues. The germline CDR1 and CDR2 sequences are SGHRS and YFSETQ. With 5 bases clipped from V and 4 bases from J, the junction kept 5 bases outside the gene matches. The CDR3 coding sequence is TGCGCCAGCAGGGGACTAGCGGGGGGTGTAGCAGATACGCAGTATTTT. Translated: CASRGLAGGVADTQYF.

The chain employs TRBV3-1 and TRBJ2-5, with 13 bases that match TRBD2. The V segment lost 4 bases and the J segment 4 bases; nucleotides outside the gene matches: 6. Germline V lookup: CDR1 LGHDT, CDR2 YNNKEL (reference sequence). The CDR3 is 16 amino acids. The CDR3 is CASSPGLAGEAETQYF. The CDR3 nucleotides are TGTGCCAGCAGCCCCGGACTAGCGGGGGAAGCAGAGACCCAGTACTTC.

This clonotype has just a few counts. The CDR3 loop reads CASSQGQGSDNEQFF. The CDR3 region has the DNA TGCGCCAGCAGCCAAGGACAGGGGTCCGACAATGAGCAGTTCTTC. The V and J genes are TRBV4-1 and TRBJ2-1, with 8 positions matching TRBD1. The CDR3 is 15 residues long. J lost 5 bases, V lost 1 base, and 4 bases had no gene match. CDR1 and CDR2 (germline): MGHRA, YSYEKL.